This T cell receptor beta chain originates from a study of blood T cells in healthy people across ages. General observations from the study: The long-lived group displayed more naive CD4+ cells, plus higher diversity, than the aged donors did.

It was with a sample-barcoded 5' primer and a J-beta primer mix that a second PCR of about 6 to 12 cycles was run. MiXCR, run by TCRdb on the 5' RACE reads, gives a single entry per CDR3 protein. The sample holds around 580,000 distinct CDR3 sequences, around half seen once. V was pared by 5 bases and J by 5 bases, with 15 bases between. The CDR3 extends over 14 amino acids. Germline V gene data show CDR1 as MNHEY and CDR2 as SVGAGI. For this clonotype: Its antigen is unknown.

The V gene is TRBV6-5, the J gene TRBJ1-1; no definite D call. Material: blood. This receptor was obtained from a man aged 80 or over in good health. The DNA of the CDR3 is TGTGCCAGCAGTCCTGTCCCGAGGGAGACTGAAGCTTTCTTT. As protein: CASSPVPRETEAFF.